This TCR beta chain was captured by sequencing in a study of blood T cell repertoires in COVID-19. V was clipped by 6 bases and J by 4 bases; unmatched bases: 6. CDR1 and CDR2 from the germline V gene are SNHLY and FYNNEI. The CDR3 extends over 15 amino acids. Clones were sequenced by immunoSEQ multiplex PCR, and TCRdb holds only the in-frame ones, with some missing. The sample contains about 190,000 clones, 84% of which appear only once. Sequencing was performed on PBMCs or T cells enriched from blood (not recorded which). The rearrangement links TRBV2 to TRBJ2-7; 13 bases are a match to TRBD2. The origin of this receptor is a woman in her twenties or thirties who had been exposed to COVID-19. CDR3 loop: CASRTSGGSPYEQYF. The CDR3 DNA reads as TGTGCCAGCAGGACTAGCGGGGGGAGCCCGTACGAGCAGTACTTC.